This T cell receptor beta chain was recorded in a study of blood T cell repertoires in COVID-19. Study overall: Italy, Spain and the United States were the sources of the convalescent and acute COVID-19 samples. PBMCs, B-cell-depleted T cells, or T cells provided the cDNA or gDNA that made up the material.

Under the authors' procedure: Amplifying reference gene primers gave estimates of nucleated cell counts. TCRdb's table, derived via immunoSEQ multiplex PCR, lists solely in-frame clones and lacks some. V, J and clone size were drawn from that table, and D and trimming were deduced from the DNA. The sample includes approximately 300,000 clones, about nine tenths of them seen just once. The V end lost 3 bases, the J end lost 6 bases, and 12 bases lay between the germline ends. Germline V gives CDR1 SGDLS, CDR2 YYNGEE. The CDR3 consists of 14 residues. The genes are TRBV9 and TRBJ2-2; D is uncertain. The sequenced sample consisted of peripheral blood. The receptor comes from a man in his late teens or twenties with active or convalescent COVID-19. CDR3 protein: CASSERVRAGELFF. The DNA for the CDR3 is TGTGCCAGCAGCGAGCGCGTACGGGCCGGGGAGCTGTTTTTT.